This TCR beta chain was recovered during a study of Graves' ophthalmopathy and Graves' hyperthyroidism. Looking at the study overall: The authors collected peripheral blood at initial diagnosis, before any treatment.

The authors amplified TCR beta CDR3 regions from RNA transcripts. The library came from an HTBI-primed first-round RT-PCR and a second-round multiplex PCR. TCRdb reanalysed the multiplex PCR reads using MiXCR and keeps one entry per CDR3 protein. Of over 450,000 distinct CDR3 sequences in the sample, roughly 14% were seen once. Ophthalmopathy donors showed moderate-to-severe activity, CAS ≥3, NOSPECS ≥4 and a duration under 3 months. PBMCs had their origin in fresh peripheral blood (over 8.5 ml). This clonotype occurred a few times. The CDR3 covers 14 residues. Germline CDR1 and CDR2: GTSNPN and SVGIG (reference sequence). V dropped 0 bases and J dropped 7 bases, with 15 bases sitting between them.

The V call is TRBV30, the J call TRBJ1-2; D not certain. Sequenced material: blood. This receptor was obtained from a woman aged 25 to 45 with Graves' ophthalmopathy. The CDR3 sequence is CAWSVLVSISGYTF. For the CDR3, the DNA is TGTGCCTGGAGTGTACTTGTCAGTATATCTGGCTACACCTTC. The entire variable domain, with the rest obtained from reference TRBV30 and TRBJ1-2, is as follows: SQTIHQWPATLVQPVGSPLSLECTVEGTSNPNLYWYRQAAGRGLQLLFYSVGIGQISSEVPQNLSASRPQDRQFILSSKKLLLSDSGFYLCAWSVLVSISGYTFGSGTRLTVV.